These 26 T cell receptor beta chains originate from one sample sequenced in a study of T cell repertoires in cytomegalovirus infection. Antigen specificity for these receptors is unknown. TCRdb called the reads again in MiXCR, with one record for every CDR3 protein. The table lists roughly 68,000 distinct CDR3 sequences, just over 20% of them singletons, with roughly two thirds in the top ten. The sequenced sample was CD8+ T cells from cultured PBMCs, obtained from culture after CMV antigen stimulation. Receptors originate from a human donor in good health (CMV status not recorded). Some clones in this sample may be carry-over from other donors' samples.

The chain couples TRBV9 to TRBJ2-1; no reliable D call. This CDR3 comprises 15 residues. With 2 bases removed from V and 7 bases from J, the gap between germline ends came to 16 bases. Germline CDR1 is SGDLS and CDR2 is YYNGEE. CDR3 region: CASSVETWGENEQFF. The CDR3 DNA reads TGTGCCAGCAGCGTTGAGACCTGGGGTGAAAATGAGCAGTTCTTC.

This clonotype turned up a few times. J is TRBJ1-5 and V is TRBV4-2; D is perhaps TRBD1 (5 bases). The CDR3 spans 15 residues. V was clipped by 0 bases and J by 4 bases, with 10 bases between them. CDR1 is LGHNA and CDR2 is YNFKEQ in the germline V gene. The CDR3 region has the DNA TGTGCCAGCAGCCAAGAGTCCAGACAGAATCAGCCCCAGCATTTT. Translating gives CASSQESRQNQPQHF.

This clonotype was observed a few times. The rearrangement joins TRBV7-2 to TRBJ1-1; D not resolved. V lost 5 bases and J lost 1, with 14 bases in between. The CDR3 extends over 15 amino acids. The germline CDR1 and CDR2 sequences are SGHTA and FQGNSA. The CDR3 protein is CASSPPTQWNTEAFF. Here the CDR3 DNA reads TGTGCCAGCAGCCCACCGACCCAGTGGAACACTGAAGCTTTCTTT. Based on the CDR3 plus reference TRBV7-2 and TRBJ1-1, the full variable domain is GAGVSQSPSNKVTEKGKDVELRCDPISGHTALYWYRQSLGQGLEFLIYFQGNSAPDKSGLPSDRFSAERTGGSVSTLTIQRTQQEDSAVYLCASSPPTQWNTEAFFGQGTRLTVV.

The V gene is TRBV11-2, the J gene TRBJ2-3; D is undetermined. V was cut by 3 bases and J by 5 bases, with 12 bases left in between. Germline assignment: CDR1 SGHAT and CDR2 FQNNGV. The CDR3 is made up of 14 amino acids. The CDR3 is CASSLEREIDTQYF. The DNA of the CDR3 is TGTGCCAGCAGCTTGGAGCGTGAGATAGATACGCAGTATTTT.

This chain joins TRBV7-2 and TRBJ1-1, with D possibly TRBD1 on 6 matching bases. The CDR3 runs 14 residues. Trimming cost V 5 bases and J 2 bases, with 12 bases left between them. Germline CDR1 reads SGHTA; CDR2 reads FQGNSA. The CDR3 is CASSARTANTEAFF. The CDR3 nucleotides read TGTGCCAGCAGCGCGCGGACAGCCAACACTGAAGCTTTCTTT.

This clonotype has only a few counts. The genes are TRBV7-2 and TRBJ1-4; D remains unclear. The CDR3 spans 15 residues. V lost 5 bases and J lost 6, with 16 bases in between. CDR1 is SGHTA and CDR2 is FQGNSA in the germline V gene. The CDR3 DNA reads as TGTGCCAGCAGCCCTTGGGCGGGGATTGATGAAAAACTGTTTTTT. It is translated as CASSPWAGIDEKLFF.

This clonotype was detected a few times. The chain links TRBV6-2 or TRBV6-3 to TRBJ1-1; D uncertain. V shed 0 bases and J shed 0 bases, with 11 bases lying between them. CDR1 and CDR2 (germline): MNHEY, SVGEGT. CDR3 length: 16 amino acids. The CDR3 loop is CASSYSLTEMNTEAFF. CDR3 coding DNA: TGTGCCAGCAGTTACTCTTTAACAGAGATGAACACTGAAGCTTTCTTT.

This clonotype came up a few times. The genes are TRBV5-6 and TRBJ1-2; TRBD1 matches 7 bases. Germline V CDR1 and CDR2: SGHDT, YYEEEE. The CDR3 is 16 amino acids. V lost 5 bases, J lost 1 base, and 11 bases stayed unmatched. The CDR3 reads CASSSGTAFLNYGYTF. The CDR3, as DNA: TGTGCCAGCAGTTCCGGGACAGCATTCCTTAACTATGGCTACACCTTC.

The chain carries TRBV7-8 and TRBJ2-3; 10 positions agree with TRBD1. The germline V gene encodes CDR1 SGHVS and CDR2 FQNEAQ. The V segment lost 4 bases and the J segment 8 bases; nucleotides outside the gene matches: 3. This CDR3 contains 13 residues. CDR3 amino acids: CASSYGQGGTQYF. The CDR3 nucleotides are TGTGCCAGCAGCTACGGACAGGGGGGTACGCAGTATTTT.

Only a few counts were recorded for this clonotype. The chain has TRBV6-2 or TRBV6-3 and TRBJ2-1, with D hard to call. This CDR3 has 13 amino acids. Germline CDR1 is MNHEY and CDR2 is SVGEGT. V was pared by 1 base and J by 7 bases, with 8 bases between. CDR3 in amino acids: CASSYYPWNEQFF. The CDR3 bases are TGTGCCAGCAGTTACTATCCCTGGAATGAGCAGTTCTTC.

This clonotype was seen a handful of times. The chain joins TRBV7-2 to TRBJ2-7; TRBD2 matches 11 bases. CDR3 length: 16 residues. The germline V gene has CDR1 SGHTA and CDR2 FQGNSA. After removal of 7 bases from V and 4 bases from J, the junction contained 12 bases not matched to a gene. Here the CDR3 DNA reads TGTGCCAGCACCTCCATTAGCGGGGGGGAGGGTTACGAGCAGTACTTC. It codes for CASTSISGGEGYEQYF.

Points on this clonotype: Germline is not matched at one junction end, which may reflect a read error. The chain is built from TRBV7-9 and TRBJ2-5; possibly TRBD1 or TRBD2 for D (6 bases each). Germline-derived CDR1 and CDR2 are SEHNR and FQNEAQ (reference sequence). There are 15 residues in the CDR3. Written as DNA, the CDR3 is TGTGCCAGCAGCCAGGGGCCAACCACCCGGGAGACACAGTACTTC. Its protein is CASSQGPTTRETQYF.

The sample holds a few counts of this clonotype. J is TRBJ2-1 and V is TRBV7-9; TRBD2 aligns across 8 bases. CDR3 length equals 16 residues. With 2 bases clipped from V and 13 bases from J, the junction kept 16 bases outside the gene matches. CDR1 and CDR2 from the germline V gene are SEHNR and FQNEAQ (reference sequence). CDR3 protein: CASSLIRGGAGSEQFF. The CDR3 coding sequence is TGTGCCAGCAGCTTAATTCGGGGGGGCGCAGGGTCGGAACAGTTCTTC.

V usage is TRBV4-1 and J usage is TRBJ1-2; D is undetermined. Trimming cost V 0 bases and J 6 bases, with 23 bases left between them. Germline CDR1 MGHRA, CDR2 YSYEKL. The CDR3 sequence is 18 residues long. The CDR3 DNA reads TGCGCCAGCAGCCAAGATTTTCCACTTGTACAGATTTGGAATGGCTACACCTTC. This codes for CASSQDFPLVQIWNGYTF.

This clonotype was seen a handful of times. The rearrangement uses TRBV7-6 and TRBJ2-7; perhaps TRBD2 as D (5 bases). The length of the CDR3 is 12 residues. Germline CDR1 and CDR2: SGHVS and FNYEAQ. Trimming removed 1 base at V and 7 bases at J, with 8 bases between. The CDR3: CASSLGGGEQYF. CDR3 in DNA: TGTGCCAGCAGCTTAGGCGGCGGGGAGCAGTACTTC.

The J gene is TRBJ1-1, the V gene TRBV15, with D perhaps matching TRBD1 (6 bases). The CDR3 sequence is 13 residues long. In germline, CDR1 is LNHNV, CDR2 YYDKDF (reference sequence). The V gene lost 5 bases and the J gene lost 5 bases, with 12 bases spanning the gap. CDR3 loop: CATSQGGTTEAFF. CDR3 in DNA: TGTGCCACCAGCCAAGGGGGTACAACTGAAGCTTTCTTT.

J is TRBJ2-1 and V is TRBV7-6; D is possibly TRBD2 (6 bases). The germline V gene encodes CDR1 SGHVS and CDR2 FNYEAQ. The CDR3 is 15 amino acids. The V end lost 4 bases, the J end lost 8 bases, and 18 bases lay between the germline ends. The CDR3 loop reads CASSSRDSRRDEQFF. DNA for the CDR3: TGTGCCAGCAGCTCCCGGGACTCTAGACGCGATGAGCAGTTCTTC.

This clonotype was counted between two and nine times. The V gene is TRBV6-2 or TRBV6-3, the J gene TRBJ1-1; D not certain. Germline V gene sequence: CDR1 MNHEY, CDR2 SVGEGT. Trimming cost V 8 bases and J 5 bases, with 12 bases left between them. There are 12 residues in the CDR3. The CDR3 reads CASSIQWTEAFF. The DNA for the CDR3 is TGTGCCAGCTCCATCCAGTGGACTGAAGCTTTCTTT.

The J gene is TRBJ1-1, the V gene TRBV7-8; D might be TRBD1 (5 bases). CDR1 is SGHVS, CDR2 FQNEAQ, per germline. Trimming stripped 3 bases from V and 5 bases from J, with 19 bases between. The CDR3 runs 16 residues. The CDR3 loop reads CASSFLLPWGVTEAFF. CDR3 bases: TGTGCCAGCAGCTTTCTCCTTCCTTGGGGGGTAACTGAAGCTTTCTTT.

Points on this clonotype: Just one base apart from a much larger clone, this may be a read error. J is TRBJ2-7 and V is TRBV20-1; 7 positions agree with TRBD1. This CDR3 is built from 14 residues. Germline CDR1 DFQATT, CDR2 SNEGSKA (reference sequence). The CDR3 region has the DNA TGCAGTACTAGAGAGGGTGACAGGGACTACGAGCAGTACTTC. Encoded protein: CSTREGDRDYEQYF.

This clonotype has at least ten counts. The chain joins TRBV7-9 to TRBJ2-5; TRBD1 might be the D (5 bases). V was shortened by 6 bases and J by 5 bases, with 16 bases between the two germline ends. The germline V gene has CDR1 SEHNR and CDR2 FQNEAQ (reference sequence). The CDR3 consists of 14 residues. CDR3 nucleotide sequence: TGTGCCAGCAGTTTACCAGGGAATGGGGAGACCCAGTACTTC. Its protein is CASSLPGNGETQYF.

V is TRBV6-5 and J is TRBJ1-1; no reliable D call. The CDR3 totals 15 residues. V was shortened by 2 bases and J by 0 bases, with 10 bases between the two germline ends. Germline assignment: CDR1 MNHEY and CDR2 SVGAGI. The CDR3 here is CASSYGEGVNTEAFF. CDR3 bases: TGTGCCAGCAGTTACGGAGAGGGCGTGAACACTGAAGCTTTCTTT.

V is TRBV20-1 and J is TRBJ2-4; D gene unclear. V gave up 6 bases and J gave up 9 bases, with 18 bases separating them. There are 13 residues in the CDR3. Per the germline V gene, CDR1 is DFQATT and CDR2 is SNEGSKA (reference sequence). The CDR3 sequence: CSAGLPLQSIQYF. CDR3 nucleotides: TGCAGTGCGGGTCTTCCCCTCCAGAGCATTCAGTACTTC.

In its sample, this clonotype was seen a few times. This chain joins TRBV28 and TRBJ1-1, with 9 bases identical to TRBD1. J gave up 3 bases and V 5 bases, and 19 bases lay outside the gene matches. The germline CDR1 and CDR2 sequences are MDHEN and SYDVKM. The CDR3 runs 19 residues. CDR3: CASSLPGSGTGLRDTEAFF. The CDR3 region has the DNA TGTGCCAGCAGTCTTCCCGGCTCCGGGACAGGGCTCAGGGACACTGAAGCTTTCTTT.

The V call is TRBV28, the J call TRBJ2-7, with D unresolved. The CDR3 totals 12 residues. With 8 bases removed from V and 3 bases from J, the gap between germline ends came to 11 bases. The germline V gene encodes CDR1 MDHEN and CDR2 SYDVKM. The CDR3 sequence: CASSRIIYEQYF. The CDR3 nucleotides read TGTGCCAGCTCTCGGATTATCTACGAGCAGTACTTC.

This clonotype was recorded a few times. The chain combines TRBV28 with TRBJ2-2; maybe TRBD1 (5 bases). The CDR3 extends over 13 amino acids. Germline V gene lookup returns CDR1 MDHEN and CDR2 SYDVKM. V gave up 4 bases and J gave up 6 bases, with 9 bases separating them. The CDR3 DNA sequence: TGTGCCAGCAGTTCAGGGTTCCCCGGGGAGCTGTTTTTT. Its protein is CASSSGFPGELFF.